This T cell receptor (beta chain) was sequenced for a study of PD-L1 blockade in urothelial cancer. Study summary: In about 2014, patients got going on atezolizumab, taking 1,200 mg intravenously every 3 weeks. Blood samples had a median of 141,255 T cells, roughly 83,000 unique TCRs, and clonality 0.075 to 0.095.

V lost 6 bases and J 5 bases, leaving 13 bases between the germline ends. Germline CDR1 LNHDA, CDR2 SQIVND (reference sequence). This CDR3 has 13 residues. The investigators introduced synthetic TCR analog templates into each PCR as spikes. Sequenced by immunoSEQ multiplex PCR; TCRdb stores in-frame clones only, minus some. The sample holds 70,000 to 95,000 clones, 84% seen once. The time point is: pretreatment peripheral blood. Disease in patients was locally advanced or metastatic urothelial carcinoma. V is TRBV19 and J is TRBJ1-1, with D tentatively TRBD1 (6 bases). This specimen consisted of PBMCs, obtained around atezolizumab (anti-PD-L1) treatment. This receptor was taken from a man in his fifties or sixties with urothelial cancer. CDR3 protein: CASRSWQGTEAFF. The CDR3 DNA follows: TGTGCCAGTAGAAGCTGGCAGGGGACTGAAGCTTTCTTT.